These T cell receptor beta chains were read from a single sample in a study of T-cell memory formation after mild COVID-19. TCRdb called the 5' RACE reads again in MiXCR, with one record for every CDR3 protein. In the table there are about 500,000 distinct CDR3 sequences, over 20% of which are singletons. Sequencing input: PBMCs or a T cell subset sorted from them (not recorded which). Every receptor here comes from an adult woman who had mild COVID-19 (a few samples of this study predate the infection). Cell type and time point are not known. CDR3s leave out the opening cysteine and the closing phenylalanine or tryptophan. Each record gives: J gene, V gene, CDR3 protein.

J gene: TRBJ2-5; V gene: TRBV12-3/TRBV12-4; CDR3 protein: ASSSSGAYGAQY
J gene: TRBJ1-1; V gene: TRBV7-2; CDR3 protein: ASRGLQGRTEAF
J gene: TRBJ2-7; V gene: TRBV13; CDR3 protein: ASSLFRDRESYEQY
J gene: TRBJ2-7; V gene: TRBV3-1; CDR3 protein: ASSSHGEQY
J gene: TRBJ2-7; V gene: TRBV12-3/TRBV12-4; CDR3 protein: ASTPGQLPGEQY
J gene: TRBJ1-1; V gene: TRBV18; CDR3 protein: ASSPPSRGVTEAF
J gene: TRBJ2-1; V gene: TRBV3-1; CDR3 protein: ASSKGREQF
J gene: TRBJ1-5; V gene: TRBV27; CDR3 protein: ASSSGIHTTQPQH
J gene: TRBJ2-7; V gene: TRBV30; CDR3 protein: AWSVSVFEQY
J gene: TRBJ2-1; V gene: TRBV10-3; CDR3 protein: AAASGRALQSSYNEQF
J gene: TRBJ1-2; V gene: TRBV3-1; CDR3 protein: ASRQIAGTGDAYGYT
J gene: TRBJ2-3; V gene: TRBV6-1; CDR3 protein: ASSRDRETDTQY
J gene: TRBJ2-2; V gene: TRBV7-3; CDR3 protein: ASSTKNTGELF
J gene: TRBJ2-4; V gene: TRBV7-3; CDR3 protein: ASSLTTANIQY
J gene: TRBJ2-7; V gene: TRBV20-1; CDR3 protein: SAPWLDRGYEQY
J gene: TRBJ2-3; V gene: TRBV7-8; CDR3 protein: ASSPGLALSDTQY
J gene: TRBJ1-1; V gene: TRBV20-1; CDR3 protein: SAPGRNTEAF
J gene: TRBJ2-2; V gene: TRBV25-1; CDR3 protein: ASSGSGGARTGELF
J gene: TRBJ2-4; V gene: TRBV11-2; CDR3 protein: ASSLTYSSTKNIQY
J gene: TRBJ2-5; V gene: TRBV12-3/TRBV12-4; CDR3 protein: ASSPSPPYQETQY
J gene: TRBJ2-2; V gene: TRBV12-3/TRBV12-4; CDR3 protein: ASSLDRGGGAVTGELF